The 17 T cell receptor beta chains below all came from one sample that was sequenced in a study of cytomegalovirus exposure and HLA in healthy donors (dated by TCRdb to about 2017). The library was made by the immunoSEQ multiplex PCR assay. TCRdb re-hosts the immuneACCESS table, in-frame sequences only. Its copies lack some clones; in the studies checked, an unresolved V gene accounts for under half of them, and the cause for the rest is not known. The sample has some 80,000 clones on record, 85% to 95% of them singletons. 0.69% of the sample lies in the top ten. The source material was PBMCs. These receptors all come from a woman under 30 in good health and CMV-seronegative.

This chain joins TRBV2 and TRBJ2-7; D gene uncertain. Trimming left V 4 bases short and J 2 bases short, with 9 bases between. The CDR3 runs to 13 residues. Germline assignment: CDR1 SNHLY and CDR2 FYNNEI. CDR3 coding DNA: TGTGCCAGCAGTGTGGAGTCTGCCTACGAGCAGTACTTC. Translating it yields CASSVESAYEQYF.

Here the CDR3 reads CASSARVIAGGTSQETQYF. CDR3 nucleotide sequence: TGTGCCAGCAGCGCCCGCGTGATAGCGGGGGGGACATCTCAAGAGACCCAGTACTTC. J is TRBJ2-5 and V is TRBV28, with TRBD2 matching 11 bases. The CDR3 totals 19 residues. With V trimmed by 6 bases and J by 2 bases, 17 bases remained unmatched. Germline loops: CDR1 MDHEN, CDR2 SYDVKM. Supplemented by reference TRBV28 and TRBJ2-5, the full variable domain reads DVKVTQSSRYLVKRTGEKVFLECVQDMDHENMFWYRQDPGLGLRLIYFSYDVKMKEKGDIPEGYSVSREKKERFSLILESASTNQTSMYLCASSARVIAGGTSQETQYFGPGTRLLVL.

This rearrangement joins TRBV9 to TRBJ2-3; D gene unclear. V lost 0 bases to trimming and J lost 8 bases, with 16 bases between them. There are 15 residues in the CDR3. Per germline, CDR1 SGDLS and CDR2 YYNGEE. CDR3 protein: CASSVGAPSPATQYF. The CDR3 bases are TGTGCCAGCAGCGTAGGGGCTCCATCCCCCGCTACGCAGTATTTT.

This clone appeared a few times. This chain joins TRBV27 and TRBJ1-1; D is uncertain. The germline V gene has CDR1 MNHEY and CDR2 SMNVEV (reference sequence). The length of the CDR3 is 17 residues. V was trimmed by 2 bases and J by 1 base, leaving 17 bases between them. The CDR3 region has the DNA TGTGCCAGCAGTTTAACGTACCAATTACGGTGGAACACTGAAGCTTTCTTT. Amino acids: CASSLTYQLRWNTEAFF.

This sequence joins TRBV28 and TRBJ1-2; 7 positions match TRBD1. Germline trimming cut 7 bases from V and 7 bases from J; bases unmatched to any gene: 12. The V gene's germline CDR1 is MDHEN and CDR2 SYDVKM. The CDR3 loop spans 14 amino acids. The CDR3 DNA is TGTGCCAGCAAAATTTACAGGGGAATCACTGGCTACACCTTC. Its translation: CASKIYRGITGYTF.

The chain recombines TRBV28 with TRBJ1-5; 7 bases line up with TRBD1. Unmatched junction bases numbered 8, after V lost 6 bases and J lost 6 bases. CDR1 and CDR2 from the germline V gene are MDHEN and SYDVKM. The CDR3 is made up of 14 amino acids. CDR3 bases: TGTGCCAGCAGGGACAGGAGATCGACTCAGCCCCAGCATTTT. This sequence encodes CASRDRRSTQPQHF.

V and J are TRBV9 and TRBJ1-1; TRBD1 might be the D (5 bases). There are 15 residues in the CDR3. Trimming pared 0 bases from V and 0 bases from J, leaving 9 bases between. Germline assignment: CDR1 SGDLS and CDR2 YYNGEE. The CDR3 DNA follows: TGTGCCAGCAGCGTAGAAGGGGTAATGAACACTGAAGCTTTCTTT. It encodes CASSVEGVMNTEAFF.

Here the CDR3 DNA reads TGCGCCACCCAAGGAAGGACAGGGGGCACGTACAATGAGCAGTTCTTC. Encoded protein: CATQGRTGGTYNEQFF. The rearrangement uses TRBV5-1 and TRBJ2-1; 11 bases are a match to TRBD1. This CDR3 is 16 amino acids long. The ends lost 9 bases at V and 4 bases at J; junction bases unmatched: 12. Germline lookup yields CDR1 SGHRS and CDR2 YFSETQ.

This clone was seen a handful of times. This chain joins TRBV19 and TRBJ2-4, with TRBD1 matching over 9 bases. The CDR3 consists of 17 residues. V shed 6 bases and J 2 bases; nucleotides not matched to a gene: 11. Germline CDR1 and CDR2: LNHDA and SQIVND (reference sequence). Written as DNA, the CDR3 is TGTGCCAGTAGGATTTCAACAGGGGGCCTGTCCAAAAACATTCAGTACTTC. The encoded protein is CASRISTGGLSKNIQYF.

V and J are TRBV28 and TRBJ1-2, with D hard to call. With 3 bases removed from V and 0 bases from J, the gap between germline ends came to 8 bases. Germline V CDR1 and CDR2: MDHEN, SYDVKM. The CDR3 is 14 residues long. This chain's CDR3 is CASSFTVTNYGYTF. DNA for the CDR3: TGTGCCAGCAGTTTCACAGTGACTAACTATGGCTACACCTTC.

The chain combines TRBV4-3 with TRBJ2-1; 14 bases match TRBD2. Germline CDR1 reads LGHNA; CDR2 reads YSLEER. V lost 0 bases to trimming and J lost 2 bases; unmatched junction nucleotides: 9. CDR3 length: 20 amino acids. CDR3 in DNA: TGCGCCAGCAGCCAAGAGCGACCCGAGACTAGCGGGGGGGCCTACAATGAGCAGTTCTTC. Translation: CASSQERPETSGGAYNEQFF.

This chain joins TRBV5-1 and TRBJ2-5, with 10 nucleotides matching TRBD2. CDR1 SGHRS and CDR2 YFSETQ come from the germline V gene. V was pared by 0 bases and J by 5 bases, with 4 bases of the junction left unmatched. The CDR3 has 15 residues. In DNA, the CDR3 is TGCGCCAGCAGCTTGGTAGCTAGCGGGGGTGAGACCCAGTACTTC. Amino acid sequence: CASSLVASGGETQYF.

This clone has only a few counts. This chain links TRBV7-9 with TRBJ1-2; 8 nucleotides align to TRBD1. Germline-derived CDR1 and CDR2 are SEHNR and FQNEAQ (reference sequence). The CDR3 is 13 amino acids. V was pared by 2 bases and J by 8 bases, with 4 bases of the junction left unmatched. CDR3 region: CASSLIQGVGYTF. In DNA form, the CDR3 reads TGTGCCAGCAGCTTAATACAGGGGGTAGGCTACACCTTC.

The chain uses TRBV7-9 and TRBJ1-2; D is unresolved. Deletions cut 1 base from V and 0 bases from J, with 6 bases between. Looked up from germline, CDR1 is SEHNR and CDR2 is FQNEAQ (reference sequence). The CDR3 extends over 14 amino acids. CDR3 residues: CASSLGHTNYGYTF. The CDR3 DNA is TGTGCCAGCAGCTTAGGTCACACTAACTATGGCTACACCTTC.

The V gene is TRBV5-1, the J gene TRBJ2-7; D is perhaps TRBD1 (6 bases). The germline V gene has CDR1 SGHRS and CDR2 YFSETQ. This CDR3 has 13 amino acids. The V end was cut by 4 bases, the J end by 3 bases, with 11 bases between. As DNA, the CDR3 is TGCGCCAGCAGCGCCGGACAGAACTACGAGCAGTACTTC. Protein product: CASSAGQNYEQYF.

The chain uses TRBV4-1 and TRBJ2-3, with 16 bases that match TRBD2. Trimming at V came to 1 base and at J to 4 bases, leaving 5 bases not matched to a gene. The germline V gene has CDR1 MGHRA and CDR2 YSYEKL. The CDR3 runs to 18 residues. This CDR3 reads CASSQVGLAGGRSDTQYF. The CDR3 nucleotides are TGCGCCAGCAGCCAAGTGGGACTAGCGGGGGGGCGGTCAGATACGCAGTATTTT.

CDR3: CASSQGRGGAYGYTF. CDR3 DNA sequence: TGCGCCAGCAGCCAAGGACGCGGGGGGGCCTATGGCTACACCTTC. The chain employs TRBV4-1 and TRBJ1-2; tentatively, D is TRBD1 (6 bases). Trimming removed 1 base at V and 4 bases at J, with 13 bases between. CDR3 length: 15 residues. Germline CDR1 and CDR2: MGHRA and YSYEKL.